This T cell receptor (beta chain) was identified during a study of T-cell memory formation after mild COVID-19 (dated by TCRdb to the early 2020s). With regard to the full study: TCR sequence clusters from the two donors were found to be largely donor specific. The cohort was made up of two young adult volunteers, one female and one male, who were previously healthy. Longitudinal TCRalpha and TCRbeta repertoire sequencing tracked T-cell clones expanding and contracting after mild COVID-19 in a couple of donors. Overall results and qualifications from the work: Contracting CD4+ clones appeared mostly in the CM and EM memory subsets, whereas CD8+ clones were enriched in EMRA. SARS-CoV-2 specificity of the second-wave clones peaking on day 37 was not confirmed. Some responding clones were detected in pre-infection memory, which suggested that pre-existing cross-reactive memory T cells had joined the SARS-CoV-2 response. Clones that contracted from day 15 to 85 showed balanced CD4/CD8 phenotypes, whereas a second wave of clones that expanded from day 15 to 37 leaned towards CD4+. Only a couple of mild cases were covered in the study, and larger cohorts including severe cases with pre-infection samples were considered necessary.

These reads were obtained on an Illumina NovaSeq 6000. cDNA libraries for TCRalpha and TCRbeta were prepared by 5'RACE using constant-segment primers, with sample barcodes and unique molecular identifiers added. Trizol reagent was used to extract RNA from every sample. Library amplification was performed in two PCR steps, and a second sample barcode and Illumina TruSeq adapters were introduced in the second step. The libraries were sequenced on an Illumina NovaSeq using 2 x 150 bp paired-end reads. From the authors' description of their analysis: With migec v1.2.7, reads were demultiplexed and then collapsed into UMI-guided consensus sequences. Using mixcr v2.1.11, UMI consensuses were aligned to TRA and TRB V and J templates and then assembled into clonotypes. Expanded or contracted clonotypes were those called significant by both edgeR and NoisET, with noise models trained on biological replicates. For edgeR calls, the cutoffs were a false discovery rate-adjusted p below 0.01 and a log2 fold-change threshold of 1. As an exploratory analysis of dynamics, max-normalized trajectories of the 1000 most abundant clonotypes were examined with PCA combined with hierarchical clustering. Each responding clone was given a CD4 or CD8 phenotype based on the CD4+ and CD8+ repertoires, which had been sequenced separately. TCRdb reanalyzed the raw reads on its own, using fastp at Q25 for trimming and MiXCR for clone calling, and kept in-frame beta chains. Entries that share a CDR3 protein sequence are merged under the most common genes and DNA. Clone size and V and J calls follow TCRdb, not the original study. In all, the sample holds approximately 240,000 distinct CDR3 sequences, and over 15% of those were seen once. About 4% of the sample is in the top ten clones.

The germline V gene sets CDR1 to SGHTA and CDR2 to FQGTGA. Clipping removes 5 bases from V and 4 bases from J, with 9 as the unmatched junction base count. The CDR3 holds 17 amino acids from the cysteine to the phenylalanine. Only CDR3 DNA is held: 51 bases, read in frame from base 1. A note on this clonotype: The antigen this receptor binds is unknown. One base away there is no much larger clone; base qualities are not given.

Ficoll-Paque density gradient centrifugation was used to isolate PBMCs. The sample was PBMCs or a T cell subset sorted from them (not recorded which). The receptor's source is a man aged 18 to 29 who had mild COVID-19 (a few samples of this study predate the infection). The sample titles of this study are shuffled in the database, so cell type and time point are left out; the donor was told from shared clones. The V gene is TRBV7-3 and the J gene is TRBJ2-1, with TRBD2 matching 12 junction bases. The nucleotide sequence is TGTGCCAGCAGCCCTACGGGGGGGACTAGCGGGTACAATGAGCAGTTCTTC. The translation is CASSPTGGTSGYNEQFF.